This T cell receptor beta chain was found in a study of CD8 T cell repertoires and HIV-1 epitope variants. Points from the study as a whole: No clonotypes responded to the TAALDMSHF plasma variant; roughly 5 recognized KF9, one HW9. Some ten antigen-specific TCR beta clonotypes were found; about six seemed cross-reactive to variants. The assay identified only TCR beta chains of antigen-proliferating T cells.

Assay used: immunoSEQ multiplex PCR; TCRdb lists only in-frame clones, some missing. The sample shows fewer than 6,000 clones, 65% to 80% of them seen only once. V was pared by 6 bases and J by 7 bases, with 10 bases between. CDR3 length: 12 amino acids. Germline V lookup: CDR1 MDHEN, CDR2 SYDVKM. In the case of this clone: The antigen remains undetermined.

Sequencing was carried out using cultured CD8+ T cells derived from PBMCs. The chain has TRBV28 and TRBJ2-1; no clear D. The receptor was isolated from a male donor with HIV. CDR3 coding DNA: TGTGCCAGCAGAAGTCAAACGAATGAGCAGTTCTTC. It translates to CASRSQTNEQFF.